This note documents a single T cell receptor beta chain sequence. Its antigen is unidentified. This sample was included in a study of T cell responses to AZD1222 COVID-19 vaccine. Overall study findings and caveats: Recipients of two AZD1222 doses showed rising Spike-specific TCR breadth and depth.

Produced via immunoSEQ multiplex PCR; TCRdb's table is partial and in-frame only. The sample carries just over 80,000 clones, 70% to 90% recorded once. CDR3 length equals 14 residues. V dropped 0 bases and J dropped 4 bases, with 10 bases sitting between them. Looked up from germline, CDR1 is SGHKS and CDR2 is YYEKEE (reference sequence). The chain combines TRBV5-5 with TRBJ1-2; possibly TRBD1 for D (5 bases). The origin of this receptor is an adult in good health. The sample here was peripheral blood, taken on day 0 of AZD1222 vaccination. CDR3 coding DNA: TGTGCCAGCAGCTTGGCAGGGATAGTCTATGGCTACACCTTC. This gives the protein CASSLAGIVYGYTF.